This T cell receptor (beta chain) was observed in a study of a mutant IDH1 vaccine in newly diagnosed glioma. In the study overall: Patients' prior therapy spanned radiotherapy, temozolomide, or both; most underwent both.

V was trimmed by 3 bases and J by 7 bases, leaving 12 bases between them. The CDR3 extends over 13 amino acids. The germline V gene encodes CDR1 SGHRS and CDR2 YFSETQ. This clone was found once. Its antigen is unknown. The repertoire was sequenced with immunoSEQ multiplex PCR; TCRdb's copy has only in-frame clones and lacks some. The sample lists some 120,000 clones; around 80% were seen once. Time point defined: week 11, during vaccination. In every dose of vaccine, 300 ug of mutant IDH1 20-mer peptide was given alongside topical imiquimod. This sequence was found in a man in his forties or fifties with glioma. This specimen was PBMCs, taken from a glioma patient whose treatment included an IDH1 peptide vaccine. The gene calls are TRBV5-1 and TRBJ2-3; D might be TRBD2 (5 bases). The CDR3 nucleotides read TGCGCCAGCAGCTCCGTGACTACCCATACGCAGTATTTT. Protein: CASSSVTTHTQYF.